Below, 28 T cell receptor beta chains from the same sample are listed, as sequenced in a study of cytomegalovirus exposure and HLA in healthy donors. Primers: 60 Vbeta forward and 13 Jbeta reverse. Libraries were prepared by immunoSEQ multiplex PCR; TCRdb keeps only in-frame clonotypes and omits some of them. This sample carries some 150,000 clones, 55% to 80% of them seen once, and the ten largest clones take around 2.5%. What was sequenced was PBMCs. These receptors were obtained from a woman aged 40 to 50 in good health and CMV-seronegative.

The CDR3 loop reads CASSLHLAGGTVAGELFF. The DNA of the CDR3 is TGTGCCAGCAGTTTACATTTGGCGGGGGGGACAGTAGCCGGGGAGCTGTTTTTT. The chain links TRBV27 to TRBJ2-2; 9 positions agree with TRBD2. J was trimmed by 6 bases and V by 2 bases; bases with no gene match: 13. CDR1 is MNHEY and CDR2 is SMNVEV in the germline V gene (reference sequence). The CDR3 sequence is 18 residues long.

This rearrangement joins TRBV27 to TRBJ1-4; D not certain. The CDR3 is 14 amino acids. Germline-derived CDR1 and CDR2 are MNHEY and SMNVEV (reference sequence). The V end was cut by 4 bases, the J end by 6 bases, with 12 bases between. In DNA form, the CDR3 reads TGTGCCAGCAGTTGGGCGGGAGAGTATGAAAAACTGTTTTTT. It specifies CASSWAGEYEKLFF.

The chain has TRBV2 and TRBJ2-7; D unclear. The CDR3 has 12 residues. V lost 7 bases and J 3 bases, leaving 10 bases between the germline ends. Germline assignment: CDR1 SNHLY and CDR2 FYNNEI. The CDR3 DNA reads as TGTGCCAGCAAAAACTTTCTCTACGAGCAGTACTTC. As protein: CASKNFLYEQYF.

The count of this clone is one. The rearrangement uses TRBV4-3 and TRBJ1-1; TRBD1 is a possible D gene (5 bases). Germline lookup yields CDR1 LGHNA and CDR2 YSLEER. This CDR3 spans 12 amino acids. Trimming took off 4 bases at V and 4 bases at J, with 7 bases between the two ends. The DNA for the CDR3 is TGCGCCAGCAGCCGCGACAGCACTGAAGCTTTCTTT. Protein sequence: CASSRDSTEAFF.

This clone is a singleton in its sample. CDR3 amino acids: CVTGKLAGGQYF. The CDR3 DNA reads as TGTGTCACCGGGAAACTAGCGGGGGGTCAGTATTTT. This chain links TRBV6-1 with TRBJ2-3; 12 nucleotides align to TRBD2. Germline CDR1 reads MNHNS; CDR2 reads SASEGT. This CDR3 has 12 amino acids.

V gene TRBV5-4 combines with J gene TRBJ1-2; TRBD1 aligns across 7 bases. CDR3 length: 15 amino acids. J gave up 0 bases and V 3 bases, and 5 bases lay outside the gene matches. Germline V gene data show CDR1 as SGHNT and CDR2 as YYREEE (reference sequence). DNA of the CDR3: TGTGCCAGCAGCTCGGGGGGGACAGCTAACTATGGCTACACCTTC. This codes for CASSSGGTANYGYTF.

This rearrangement joins TRBV2 to TRBJ2-5, with TRBD1 as a possible D gene (5 bases). Germline values: CDR1 SNHLY, CDR2 FYNNEI. The CDR3 sequence is 13 residues long. V lost 8 bases and J lost 2, with 12 bases in between. The CDR3 bases are TGTGCCAGCGGGGCGCAACAACAAGAGACCCAGTACTTC. Its protein is CASGAQQQETQYF.

This chain uses TRBV7-9 with TRBJ1-1; tentatively, D is TRBD1 (5 bases). The germline V gene encodes CDR1 SEHNR and CDR2 FQNEAQ (reference sequence). The CDR3 has 15 residues. V lost 0 bases to trimming and J lost 5 bases, with 13 bases between them. The CDR3 DNA follows: TGTGCCAGCAGCTTAGCGTCAGGGCGAGAGACTGAAGCTTTCTTT. Amino acids: CASSLASGRETEAFF.

The rearrangement links TRBV4-1 to TRBJ2-7; no firm D call. Trimming shortened V by 0 bases and J by 2 bases, and 11 bases separated the two germline ends. There are 15 residues in the CDR3. Germline-derived CDR1 and CDR2 are MGHRA and YSYEKL. CDR3 region: CASSQDRSWAYEQYF. The DNA for the CDR3 is TGCGCCAGCAGCCAAGATAGGAGTTGGGCCTACGAGCAGTACTTC.

The gene calls are TRBV18 and TRBJ1-6; D unclear. The germline gives CDR1 KGHSH, CDR2 LQKENI. The CDR3 has 13 residues. V gave up 2 bases and J gave up 8 bases, with 7 bases separating them. CDR3 coding DNA: TGTGCCAGCTCACCAACAGAACATTCACCCCTCCACTTT. Protein sequence: CASSPTEHSPLHF.

The J gene is TRBJ1-4, the V gene TRBV30; D remains ambiguous. The CDR3 runs to 17 residues. Deletions cut 0 bases from V and 3 bases from J, with 17 bases between. Looked up from germline, CDR1 is GTSNPN and CDR2 is SVGIG (reference sequence). This CDR3 reads CAWSVARVPSPNEKLFF. CDR3 nucleotide sequence: TGTGCCTGGAGTGTTGCGAGGGTCCCCTCTCCTAATGAAAAACTGTTTTTT. Variable domain in full (rest from reference TRBV30 and TRBJ1-4): SQTIHQWPATLVQPVGSPLSLECTVEGTSNPNLYWYRQAAGRGLQLLFYSVGIGQISSEVPQNLSASRPQDRQFILSSKKLLLSDSGFYLCAWSVARVPSPNEKLFFGSGTQLSVL.

This clone appeared once. The V call is TRBV5-6, the J call TRBJ2-1; possible D gene TRBD2, 6 bases. CDR3 size: 15 residues. Trimming removed 5 bases at V and 6 bases at J, with 18 bases between. Germline V CDR1 and CDR2: SGHDT, YYEEEE. This chain's CDR3 is CASRSYGTPRNEQFF. The CDR3 region has the DNA TGTGCCAGCAGAAGTTACGGGACTCCCCGCAATGAGCAGTTCTTC.

This clone was seen more than once but under ten times. The J gene is TRBJ1-4, the V gene TRBV7-9; TRBD1 might be the D (5 bases). Germline-derived CDR1 and CDR2 are SEHNR and FQNEAQ (reference sequence). This CDR3 spans 13 amino acids. Trimming cost V 3 bases and J 8 bases, with 10 bases left between them. The DNA for the CDR3 is TGTGCCAGCAGCTTCAGCAGGGCCGAAAAACTGTTTTTT. Its protein is CASSFSRAEKLFF.

The chain carries TRBV7-2 and TRBJ2-1; TRBD2 aligns across 10 bases. The CDR3 length is 16 residues. In germline, CDR1 is SGHTA, CDR2 FQGNSA. V dropped 1 base and J dropped 4; count of bases not matched to a gene: 4. As DNA, the CDR3 is TGTGCCAGCAGCTTAGGAGGACTAGCGGCTTACAATGAGCAGTTCTTC. Translation gives CASSLGGLAAYNEQFF.

The chain combines TRBV29-1 with TRBJ2-6; TRBD1 matches 8 bases. CDR3 length equals 15 residues. Germline assignment: CDR1 SQVTM and CDR2 ANQGSEA. The V segment lost 6 bases and the J segment 0 bases; nucleotides outside the gene matches: 4. The CDR3 loop is CSVDRDGSGANVLTF. The CDR3 DNA sequence: TGCAGCGTGGACAGGGACGGCTCTGGGGCCAACGTCCTGACTTTC.

The rearrangement joins TRBV5-6 to TRBJ1-2; the D gene is possibly TRBD1 (6 bases). The CDR3 is 15 residues long. Germline-derived CDR1 and CDR2 are SGHDT and YYEEEE. Deletions cut 2 bases from V and 4 bases from J, with 15 bases between. The DNA of the CDR3 is TGTGCCAGCAGCTTATACTCCCTCAGGGGCTATGGCTACACCTTC. Translating it yields CASSLYSLRGYGYTF.

This clone was seen once. This chain uses TRBV5-4 with TRBJ2-5, with 8 bases identical to TRBD2. With V trimmed by 3 bases and J by 0 bases, 7 bases remained unmatched. The CDR3 sequence is 16 residues long. Germline V gene sequence: CDR1 SGHNT, CDR2 YYREEE (reference sequence). The CDR3 reads CASSSEGAGDQETQYF. The CDR3 coding sequence is TGTGCCAGCAGCTCCGAAGGAGCGGGGGACCAAGAGACCCAGTACTTC.

The chain employs TRBV30 and TRBJ2-5, with 8 bases that match TRBD2. From germline, CDR1 is GTSNPN and CDR2 SVGIG (reference sequence). Trimming took 4 bases from V and 7 from J; bases not matched to a gene: 5. The CDR3 extends over 12 amino acids. CDR3 loop: CAWTGGSGTQYF. The CDR3 DNA is TGTGCCTGGACGGGGGGGAGTGGGACCCAGTACTTC.

Notes on this clone: Within the sample, other DNA sequences also encode this same CDR3. The V and J genes are TRBV30 and TRBJ1-5, with 11 bases that match TRBD1. CDR3 size: 13 residues. Looked up from germline, CDR1 is GTSNPN and CDR2 is SVGIG (reference sequence). V trimming: 5 bases; J trimming: 4 bases; junction bases outside the gene matches: 1. The CDR3 sequence is CAWGTGGNQPQHF. CDR3 DNA: TGTGCCTGGGGGACAGGGGGTAATCAGCCCCAGCATTTT.

J is TRBJ1-5 and V is TRBV5-1; possibly TRBD1 for D (5 bases). CDR3 length: 14 residues. Trimming left V 0 bases short and J 11 bases short, with 15 bases between. Germline CDR1 is SGHRS and CDR2 is YFSETQ. CDR3: CASSLDGAGGAQHF. CDR3 bases: TGCGCCAGCAGCTTGGACGGGGCCGGGGGGGCCCAGCATTTT.

The chain couples TRBV7-9 to TRBJ1-2, with 8 positions matching TRBD1. Germline V gives CDR1 SEHNR, CDR2 FQNEAQ (reference sequence). J gave up 1 base and V 7 bases, and 5 bases lay outside the gene matches. The length of the CDR3 is 14 residues. The CDR3 loop is CASTTGAVNYGYTF. In DNA, the CDR3 is TGTGCCAGCACGACAGGGGCGGTTAACTATGGCTACACCTTC.

V and J are TRBV5-1 and TRBJ1-3; the D gene is possibly TRBD1 (6 bases). With 4 bases removed from V and 4 bases from J, the gap between germline ends came to 12 bases. This CDR3 is built from 14 residues. Germline loops: CDR1 SGHRS, CDR2 YFSETQ. The CDR3 spells CASSKQGSGNTIYF. In DNA form, the CDR3 reads TGCGCCAGCAGCAAACAGGGTTCCGGAAACACCATATATTTT.

V is TRBV6-5 and J is TRBJ1-2; TRBD1 might be the D (5 bases). The germline CDR1 and CDR2 sequences are MNHEY and SVGAGI. The CDR3 sequence is 14 residues long. Between the trimmed V and J ends, which lost 6 bases and 0 bases, there was a span of 11 bases. CDR3 DNA: TGTGCCAGCAGCAGGGTCGCATCTAACTATGGCTACACCTTC. As protein: CASSRVASNYGYTF.

V gene TRBV27 combines with J gene TRBJ1-1; no clear D gene. Trimming took 4 bases from V and 5 from J, leaving 14 bases between them. The CDR3 totals 14 residues. Germline V CDR1 and CDR2: MNHEY, SMNVEV (reference sequence). The CDR3 sequence: CASSSPEVKTEAFF. In DNA form, the CDR3 reads TGTGCCAGCAGTTCCCCGGAGGTAAAGACTGAAGCTTTCTTT.

There are a few counts of this clone. This rearrangement joins TRBV28 to TRBJ1-4; tentative D call: TRBD1 (6 bases). Germline V gives CDR1 MDHEN, CDR2 SYDVKM. CDR3 length: 14 amino acids. Trimming pared 5 bases from V and 7 bases from J, leaving 14 bases between. The CDR3 reads CASSGTGRGEKLFF. The DNA of the CDR3 is TGTGCCAGCAGTGGTACAGGGAGGGGTGAAAAACTGTTTTTT.

This chain uses TRBV7-2 with TRBJ1-1, with D possibly being TRBD1 (5 bases). The CDR3 has 14 residues. Germline CDR1 reads SGHTA; CDR2 reads FQGNSA. Trimming pared 2 bases from V and 3 bases from J, leaving 10 bases between. CDR3 DNA: TGTGCCAGCAGCTTACGACGGGGGGACACTGAAGCTTTCTTT. As protein: CASSLRRGDTEAFF.

This sequence joins TRBV28 and TRBJ2-1, with 13 bases that match TRBD2. The CDR3 is 15 amino acids. The ends lost 6 bases at V and 7 bases at J; junction bases unmatched: 6. Germline values: CDR1 MDHEN, CDR2 SYDVKM. The CDR3 DNA is TGTGCCAGCAGCCGACTAGCGGGGGGCGTAAATGAGCAGTTCTTC. It specifies CASSRLAGGVNEQFF.

This chain connects TRBV10-3 to TRBJ1-1, with a possible D match to TRBD1 (5 bases). Germline CDR1 and CDR2: ENHRY and SYGVKD. The CDR3 length is 12 residues. V lost 6 bases to trimming and J lost 1 base, with 6 bases between them. The CDR3 nucleotides are TGTGCCATCAGGGGGCCGAACACTGAAGCTTTCTTT. Its protein is CAIRGPNTEAFF.